This TCR beta chain was recorded in a study of T cell responses to AZD1222 COVID-19 vaccine. The germline V and J ends were trimmed by 8 bases and 7 bases, with 15 bases remaining between them. CDR1 and CDR2 from the germline V gene are SGDLS and YYNGEE. The CDR3 loop spans 12 amino acids. This table comes from immunoSEQ multiplex PCR, and its TCRdb copy is limited to in-frame clones, with some not included. Among some 130,000 clones listed, roughly nine tenths were seen once. The chain is built from TRBV9 and TRBJ1-2; the D gene is possibly TRBD1 (5 bases). This TCR was sampled from an adult in good health. Material: peripheral blood, obtained on day 0 of AZD1222 vaccination. CDR3 loop: CASGAGYAGYTF. CDR3 DNA sequence: TGTGCCAGTGGAGCAGGGTACGCTGGCTACACCTTC. The full variable domain, in which reference TRBV9 and TRBJ1-2 provide the parts outside the CDR3, is DSGVTQTPKHLITATGQRVTLRCSPRSGDLSVYWYQQSLDQGLQFLIQYYNGEERAKGNILERFSAQQFPDLHSELNLSSLELGDSALYFCASGAGYAGYTFGSGTRLTVV.